This T cell receptor beta chain was recovered during a study of CXCR3-negative and CXCR3-positive naive CD8 T cells. Study-wide results and limits: CXCR3-negative naive cells had less hydrophobic TRB CDR3s than did CXCR3-positive naive cells. The study found that naive CXCR3-negative and CXCR3-positive cells shared TRBV-TRBJ usage, while memory cells differed. Both naive subsets had comparably high diversity; memory CD8+ cells much lower.

Sorting yielded triplicates of roughly 310,000 cells for each CD8+ T cell subset. Naive CD8+ T cells displayed a CD45RO-CCR7+CD27+CD95- phenotype. With respect to this clonotype: Its target is not known.

The method, 5' RACE with UMI labels, was used to prepare the TRB cDNA libraries. One entry per CDR3 protein, without DNA, is what TCRdb gives after re-calling the 5' RACE reads. The table for this sample gives tens of thousands of distinct CDR3 sequences. Germline lookup yields CDR1 MDHEN and CDR2 SYDVKM. The CDR3 sequence is 14 residues long. The TCR comes from a human donor in good health. Some clones in this sample may be carry-over from other donors' samples. The sample taken for sequencing was naive CXCR3+ CD8+ T cells from blood. Subset indicated: CD45RO-CCR7+CD27+CD95- naive CD8+ T cells expressing CXCR3 (TNR3+). This rearrangement joins TRBV28 to TRBJ2-7; TCRdb reports TRBD1, a call that lacks DNA to check it against. The CDR3 is CASSPLAQGYEQYF.